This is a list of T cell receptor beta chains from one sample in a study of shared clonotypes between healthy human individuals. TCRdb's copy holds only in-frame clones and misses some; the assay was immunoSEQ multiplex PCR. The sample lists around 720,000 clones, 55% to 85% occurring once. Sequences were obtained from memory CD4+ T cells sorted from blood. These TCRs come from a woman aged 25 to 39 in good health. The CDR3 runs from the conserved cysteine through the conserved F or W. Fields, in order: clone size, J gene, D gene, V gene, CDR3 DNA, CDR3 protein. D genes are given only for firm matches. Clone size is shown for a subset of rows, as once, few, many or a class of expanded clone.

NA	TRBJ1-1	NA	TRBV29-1	TGCAGCGTTGATAGGGCTCTGGGGGCTTTCTTT	CSVDRALGAFF
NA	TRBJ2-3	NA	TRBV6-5	TGTGCCAGCAGTTACTCGATCGGCACAGATACGCAGTATTTT	CASSYSIGTDTQYF
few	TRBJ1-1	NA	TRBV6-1	TGTGCCAGCAGCCGCCTGGGGAGCACTGAAGCTTTCTTT	CASSRLGSTEAFF
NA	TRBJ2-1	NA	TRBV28	TGTGCCAGCAGTTTAGAAACCTCGTTGTACAATGAGCAGTTCTTC	CASSLETSLYNEQFF
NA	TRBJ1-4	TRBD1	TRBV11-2	TGTGCCAGCAGTTACGGGACAGGTCCTGAAAAACTGTTTTTT	CASSYGTGPEKLFF
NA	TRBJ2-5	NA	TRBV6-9	TGTGCCGGCCTCTTCCCGGCACAAGAGACCCAGTACTTC	CAGLFPAQETQYF
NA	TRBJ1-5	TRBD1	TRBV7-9	TGTGCCAGCAGCTTGGGACAGGGGGGCGTTTATAGCAATCAGCCCCAGCATTTT	CASSLGQGGVYSNQPQHF
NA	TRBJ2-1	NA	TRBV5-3	TGTGCCAGAAGCCCTGGAGGGCCGGGAAATGAGCAGTTCTTC	CARSPGGPGNEQFF
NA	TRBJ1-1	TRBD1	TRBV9	TGTGCCAGCAGCGTAGTGGGACAGGGGCACACTGAAGCTTTCTTT	CASSVVGQGHTEAFF
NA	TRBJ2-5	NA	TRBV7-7	TGTGCCAGCAGCTTAGCGGGAGCAGGAGAGACCCAGTACTTC	CASSLAGAGETQYF
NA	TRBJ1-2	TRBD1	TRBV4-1	TGCGCCAGCAGTCCAAGAGTGACGGCAGGGGGTTACTATGGCTACACCTTC	CASSPRVTAGGYYGYTF
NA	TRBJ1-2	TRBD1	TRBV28	TGTGCCAGCAGCCCAGTCTCCGGGACAGGGGCCTATGGCTACACCTTC	CASSPVSGTGAYGYTF
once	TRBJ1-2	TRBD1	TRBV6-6	TGTGCCAGCAGAGACCGGGACAGGGCTCAGGGCTACACCTTC	CASRDRDRAQGYTF
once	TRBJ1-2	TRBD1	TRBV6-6	TGTGCCAGCAGTTATCGTCAGGGGGCGGATGGCTACACCTTC	CASSYRQGADGYTF
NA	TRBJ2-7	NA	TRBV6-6	TGTGCCAGCAGTACGACGGATACCTACGAGCAGTACTTC	CASSTTDTYEQYF
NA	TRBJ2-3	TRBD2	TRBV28	TGTGCCAGCAGTTCGACAGGAGCGGGAGCTAGCACAGATACGCAGTATTTT	CASSSTGAGASTDTQYF
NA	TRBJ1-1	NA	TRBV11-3	TGTGCCAGCAGCTTTTCAGCGAACACTGAAGCTTTCTTT	CASSFSANTEAFF
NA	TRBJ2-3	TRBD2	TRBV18	TGTGCCAGCTCACCGGCCCTAGCGGGCACAGATACGCAGTATTTT	CASSPALAGTDTQYF
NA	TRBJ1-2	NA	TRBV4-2	TGTGCCAGCAGCCAAGATGGGAACCCCGGCGGCTATGGCTACACCTTC	CASSQDGNPGGYGYTF
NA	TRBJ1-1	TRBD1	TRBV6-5	TGTGCCAGCAGTACCGGACAGGGAGGAACTGAAGCTTTCTTT	CASSTGQGGTEAFF
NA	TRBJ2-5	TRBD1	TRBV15	TGTGCCACCAGCCGCCCGGGACAGGGGGCGACCCAGTACTTC	CATSRPGQGATQYF
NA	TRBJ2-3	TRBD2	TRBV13	TGTGCCAGCAGCTCGGCCGCAGCGGGAGGCACAGATACGCAGTATTTT	CASSSAAAGGTDTQYF
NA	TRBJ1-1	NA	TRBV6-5	TGTGCCAGCAGGAAACCAGGGATCGCGAACACTGAAGCTTTCTTT	CASRKPGIANTEAFF
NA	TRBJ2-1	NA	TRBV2	TGTGCCACACACGGGTCGGGACATGAGCAGTTCTTC	CATHGSGHEQFF
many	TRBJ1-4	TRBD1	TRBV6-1	TGTGCCAGCAGTGATTTGGGACAGACCGTTCCAGAAAAACTGTTTTTT	CASSDLGQTVPEKLFF
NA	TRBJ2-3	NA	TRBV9	TGTGCCAGCAGCGTGGGTAGCGGCGGGGATACGCAGTATTTT	CASSVGSGGDTQYF
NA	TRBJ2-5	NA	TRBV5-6	TGTGCCAGCAGCAGTGTGGGGCTACAGCATGAGACCCAGTACTTC	CASSSVGLQHETQYF
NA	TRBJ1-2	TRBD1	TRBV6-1	TGTGCCAGCAGTGAGGACAGGGGGCGAGATGGCTACACCTTC	CASSEDRGRDGYTF
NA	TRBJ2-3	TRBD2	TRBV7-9	TGTGCCAGCAGGATGGGGGGGACTAGCGATCGTACAGATACGCAGTATTTT	CASRMGGTSDRTDTQYF
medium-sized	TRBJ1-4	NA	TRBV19	TGTGCCAGTAGTCCACGGGCAACTAATGAAAAACTGTTTTTT	CASSPRATNEKLFF
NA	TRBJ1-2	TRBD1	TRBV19	TGTGCCAGTAGAGGGTTTTCGACCGACAGGGCTACAAACTATGGCTACACCTTC	CASRGFSTDRATNYGYTF
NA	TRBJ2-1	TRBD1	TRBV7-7	TGTGCCAGCAGCTGGGGGACAGGTACCAATGAGCAGTTCTTC	CASSWGTGTNEQFF
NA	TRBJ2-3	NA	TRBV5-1	TGCGCCAGCAGCCCCGGGGCGGGACAGACAGATACGCAGTATTTT	CASSPGAGQTDTQYF
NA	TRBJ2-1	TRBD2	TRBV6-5	TGTGCCAGCCAGGGAGCGGGAGGCTTCGGGAATGAGCAGTTCTTC	CASQGAGGFGNEQFF
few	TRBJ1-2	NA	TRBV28	TGTGCCAGCAGTTTAGGGGCAGGGGAAGGCTACACCTTC	CASSLGAGEGYTF
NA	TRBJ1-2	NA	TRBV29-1	TGCAGCGTTGGTGCCGGGGCTGGTGGCTACACCTTC	CSVGAGAGGYTF
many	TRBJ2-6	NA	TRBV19	TGTGCCGGACAAGTAACTGGGGCCAACGTCCTGACTTTC	CAGQVTGANVLTF
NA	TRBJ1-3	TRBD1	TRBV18	TGTGCCAGCTCACCGGAGCAGGGGGCGTTTGGAAACACCATATATTTT	CASSPEQGAFGNTIYF
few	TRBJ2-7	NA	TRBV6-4	TGTGCCAGCAGCCTCCAGTCCGGCTACGAGCAGTACTTC	CASSLQSGYEQYF
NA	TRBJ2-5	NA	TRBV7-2	TGTGCCAGCAGCTTTGAGAGGCGAGAGACCCAGTACTTC	CASSFERRETQYF
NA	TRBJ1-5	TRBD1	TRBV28	TGTGCCAGCAGTTCGGGACAGGATCCCCGCCCCCAGCATTTT	CASSSGQDPRPQHF
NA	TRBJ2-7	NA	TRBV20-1	TGCAGTGCTAGCTCCCACTACGAGCAGTACTTC	CSASSHYEQYF
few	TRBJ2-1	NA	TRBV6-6	TGTGCCAGCGGGGGAGGAGCGAAGTACAATGAGCAGTTCTTC	CASGGGAKYNEQFF
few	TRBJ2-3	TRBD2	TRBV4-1	TGCGCCAGCAGCCGAAAGAGAGTGGGGACTATTTCTTCCGCCACAGATACGCAGTATTTT	CASSRKRVGTISSATDTQYF
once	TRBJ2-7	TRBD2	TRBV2	TGTGCCAGCCGGGAGGGGTCCTACGAGCAGTACTTC	CASREGSYEQYF
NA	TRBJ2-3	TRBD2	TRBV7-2	TGTGCCAGCAGCCCTCGACTGGGTGCTAGCGGAGCCACAGATACGCAGTATTTT	CASSPRLGASGATDTQYF